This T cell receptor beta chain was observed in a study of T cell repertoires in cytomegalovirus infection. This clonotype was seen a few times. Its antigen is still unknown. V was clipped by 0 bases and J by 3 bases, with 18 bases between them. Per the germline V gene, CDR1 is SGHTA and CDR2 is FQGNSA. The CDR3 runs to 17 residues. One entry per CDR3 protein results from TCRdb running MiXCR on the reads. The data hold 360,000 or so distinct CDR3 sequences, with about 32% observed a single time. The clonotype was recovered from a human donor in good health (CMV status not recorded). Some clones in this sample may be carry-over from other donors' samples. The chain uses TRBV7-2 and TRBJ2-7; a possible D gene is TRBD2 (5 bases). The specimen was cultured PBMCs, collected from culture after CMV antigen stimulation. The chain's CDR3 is CASSLAHLVGADYEQYF. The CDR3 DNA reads TGTGCCAGCAGCTTAGCGCACCTAGTGGGAGCTGACTACGAGCAGTACTTC.